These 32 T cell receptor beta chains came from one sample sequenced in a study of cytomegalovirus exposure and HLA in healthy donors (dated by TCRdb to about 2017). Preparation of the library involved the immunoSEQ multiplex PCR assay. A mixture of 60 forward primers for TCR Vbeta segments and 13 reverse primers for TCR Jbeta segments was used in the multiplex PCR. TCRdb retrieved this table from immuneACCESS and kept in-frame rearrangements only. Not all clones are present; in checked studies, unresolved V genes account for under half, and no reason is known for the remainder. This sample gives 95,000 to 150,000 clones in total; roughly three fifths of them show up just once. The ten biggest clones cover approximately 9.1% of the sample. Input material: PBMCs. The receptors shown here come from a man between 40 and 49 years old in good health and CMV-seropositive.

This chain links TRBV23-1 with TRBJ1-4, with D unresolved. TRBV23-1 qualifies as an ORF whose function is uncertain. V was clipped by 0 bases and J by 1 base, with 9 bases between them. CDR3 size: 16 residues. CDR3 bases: TGCGCCAGCAGTCAATCGTATCGTCTAACTAATGAAAAACTGTTTTTT. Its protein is CASSQSYRLTNEKLFF.

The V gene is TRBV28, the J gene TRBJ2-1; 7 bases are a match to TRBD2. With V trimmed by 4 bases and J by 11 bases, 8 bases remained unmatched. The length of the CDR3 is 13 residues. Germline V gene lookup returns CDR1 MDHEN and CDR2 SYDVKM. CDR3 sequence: CASSSPAGWKQFF. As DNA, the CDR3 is TGTGCCAGCAGTTCTCCAGCGGGATGGAAGCAGTTCTTC.

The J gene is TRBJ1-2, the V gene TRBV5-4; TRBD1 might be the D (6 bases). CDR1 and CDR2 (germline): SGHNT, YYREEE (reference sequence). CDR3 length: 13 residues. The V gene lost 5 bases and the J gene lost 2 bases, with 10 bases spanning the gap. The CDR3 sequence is CASRDGQNYGYTF. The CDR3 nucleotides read TGTGCCAGCAGGGATGGACAGAACTATGGCTACACCTTC.

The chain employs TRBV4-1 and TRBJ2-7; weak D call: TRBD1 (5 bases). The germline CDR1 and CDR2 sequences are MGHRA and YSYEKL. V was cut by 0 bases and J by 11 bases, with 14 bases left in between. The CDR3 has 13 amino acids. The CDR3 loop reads CASSQDLFAQEYF. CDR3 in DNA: TGCGCCAGCAGCCAAGATTTATTCGCACAGGAGTACTTC.

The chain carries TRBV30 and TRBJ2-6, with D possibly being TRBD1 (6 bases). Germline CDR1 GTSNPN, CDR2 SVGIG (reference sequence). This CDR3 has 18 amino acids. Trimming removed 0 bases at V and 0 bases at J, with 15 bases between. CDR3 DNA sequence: TGTGCCTGGAGTGTAGGACAGACCATATTCTCTGGGGCCAACGTCCTGACTTTC. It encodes CAWSVGQTIFSGANVLTF.

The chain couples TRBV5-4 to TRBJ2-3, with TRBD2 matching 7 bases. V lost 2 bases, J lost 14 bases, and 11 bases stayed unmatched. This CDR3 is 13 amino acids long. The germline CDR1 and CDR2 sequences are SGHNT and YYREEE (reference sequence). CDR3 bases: TGTGCCAGCAGCTTAGACCCTCTGGGAGGGCCGTATTTT. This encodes CASSLDPLGGPYF.

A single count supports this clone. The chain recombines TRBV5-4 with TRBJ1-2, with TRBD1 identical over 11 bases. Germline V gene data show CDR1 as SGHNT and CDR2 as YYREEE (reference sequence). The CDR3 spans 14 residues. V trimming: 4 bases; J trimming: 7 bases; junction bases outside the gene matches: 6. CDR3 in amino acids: CASSQRTGGVGYTF. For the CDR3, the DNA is TGTGCCAGCAGCCAAAGGACAGGGGGCGTTGGCTACACCTTC.

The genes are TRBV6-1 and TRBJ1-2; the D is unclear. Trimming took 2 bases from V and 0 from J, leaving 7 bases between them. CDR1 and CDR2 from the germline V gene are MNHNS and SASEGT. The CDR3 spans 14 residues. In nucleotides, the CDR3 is TGTGCCAGCAGTGAATGGGCTACTAACTATGGCTACACCTTC. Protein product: CASSEWATNYGYTF.

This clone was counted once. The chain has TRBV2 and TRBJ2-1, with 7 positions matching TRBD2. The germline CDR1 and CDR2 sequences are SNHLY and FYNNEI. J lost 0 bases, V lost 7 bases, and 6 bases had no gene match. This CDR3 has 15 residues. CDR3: CASTGGGSSYNEQFF. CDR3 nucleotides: TGTGCCAGCACGGGCGGGGGAAGCTCCTACAATGAGCAGTTCTTC.

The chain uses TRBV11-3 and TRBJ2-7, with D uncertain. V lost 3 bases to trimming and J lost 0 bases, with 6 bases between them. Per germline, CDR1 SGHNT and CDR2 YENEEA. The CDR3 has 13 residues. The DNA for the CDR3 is TGTGCCAGCAGCTTTGGCCACTCCTACGAGCAGTACTTC. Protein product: CASSFGHSYEQYF.

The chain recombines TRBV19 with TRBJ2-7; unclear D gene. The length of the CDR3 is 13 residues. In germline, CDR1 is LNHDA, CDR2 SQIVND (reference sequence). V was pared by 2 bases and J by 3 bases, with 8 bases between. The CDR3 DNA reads TGTGCCAGTAGTATAAACCACGGCTACGAGCAGTACTTC. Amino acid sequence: CASSINHGYEQYF.

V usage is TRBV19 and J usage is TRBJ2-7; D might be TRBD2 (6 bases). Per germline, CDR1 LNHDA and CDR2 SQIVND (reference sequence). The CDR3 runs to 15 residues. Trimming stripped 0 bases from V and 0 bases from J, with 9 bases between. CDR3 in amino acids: CASSIDPTSSYEQYF. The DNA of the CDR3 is TGTGCCAGTAGTATAGACCCGACTAGCTCCTACGAGCAGTACTTC.

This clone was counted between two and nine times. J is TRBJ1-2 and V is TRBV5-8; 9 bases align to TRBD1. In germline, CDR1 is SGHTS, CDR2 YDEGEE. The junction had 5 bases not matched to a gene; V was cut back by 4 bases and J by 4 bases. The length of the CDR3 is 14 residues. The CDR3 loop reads CASSKATGGYGYTF. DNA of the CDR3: TGTGCCAGCAGCAAGGCGACAGGGGGCTATGGCTACACCTTC.

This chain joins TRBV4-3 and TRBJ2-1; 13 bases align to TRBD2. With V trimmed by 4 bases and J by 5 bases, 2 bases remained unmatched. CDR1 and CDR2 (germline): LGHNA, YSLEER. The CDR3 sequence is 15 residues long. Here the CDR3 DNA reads TGCGCCAGCAGCCGGGGGACTAGCGGGAACAATGAGCAGTTCTTC. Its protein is CASSRGTSGNNEQFF.

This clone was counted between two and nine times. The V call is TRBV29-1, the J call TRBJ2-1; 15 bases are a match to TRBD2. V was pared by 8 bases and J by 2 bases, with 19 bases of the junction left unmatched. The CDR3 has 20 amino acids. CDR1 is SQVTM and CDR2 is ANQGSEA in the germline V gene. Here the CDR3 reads CSSSGGVPGLAGGPYNEQFF. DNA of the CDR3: TGCAGCTCCTCTGGGGGGGTCCCGGGACTAGCGGGAGGCCCCTACAATGAGCAGTTCTTC.

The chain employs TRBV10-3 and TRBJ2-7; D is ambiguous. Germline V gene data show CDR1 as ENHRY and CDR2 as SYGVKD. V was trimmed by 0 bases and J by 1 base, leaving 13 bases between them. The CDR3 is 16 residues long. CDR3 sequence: CAISESSVRNSYEQYF. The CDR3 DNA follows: TGTGCCATCAGTGAGTCATCAGTGAGGAATTCCTACGAGCAGTACTTC.

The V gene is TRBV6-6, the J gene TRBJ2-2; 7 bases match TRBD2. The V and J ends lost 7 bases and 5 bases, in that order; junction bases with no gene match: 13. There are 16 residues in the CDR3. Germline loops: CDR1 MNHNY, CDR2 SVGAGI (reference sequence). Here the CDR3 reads CASTLREGRDTGELFF. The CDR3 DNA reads TGTGCCAGCACCCTCAGGGAGGGGAGGGATACCGGGGAGCTGTTTTTT.

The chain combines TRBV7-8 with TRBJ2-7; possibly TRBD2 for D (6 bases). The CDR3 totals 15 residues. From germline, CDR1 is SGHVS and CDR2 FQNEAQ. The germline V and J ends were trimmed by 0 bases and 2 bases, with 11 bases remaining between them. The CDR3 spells CASSLARGGAYEQYF. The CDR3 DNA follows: TGTGCCAGCAGCTTAGCGAGGGGCGGGGCCTACGAGCAGTACTTC.

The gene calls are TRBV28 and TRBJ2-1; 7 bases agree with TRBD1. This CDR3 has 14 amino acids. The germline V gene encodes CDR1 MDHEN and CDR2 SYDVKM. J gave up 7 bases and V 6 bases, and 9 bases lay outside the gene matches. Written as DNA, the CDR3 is TGTGCCAGCAGACTCCGGGACAGACTTAATGAGCAGTTCTTC. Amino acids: CASRLRDRLNEQFF.

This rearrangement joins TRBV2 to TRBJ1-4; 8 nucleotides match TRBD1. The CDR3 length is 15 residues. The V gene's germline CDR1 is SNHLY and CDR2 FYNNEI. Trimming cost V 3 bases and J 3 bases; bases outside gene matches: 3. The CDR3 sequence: CASSDQGAANEKLFF. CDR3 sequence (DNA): TGTGCCAGCAGTGATCAGGGGGCGGCTAATGAAAAACTGTTTTTT.

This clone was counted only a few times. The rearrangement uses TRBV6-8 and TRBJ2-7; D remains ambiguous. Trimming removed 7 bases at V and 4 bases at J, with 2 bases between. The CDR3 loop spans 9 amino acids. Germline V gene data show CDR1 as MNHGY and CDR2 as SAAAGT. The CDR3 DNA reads TGTGCCAGCACGTACGAGCAGTACTTC. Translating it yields CASTYEQYF.

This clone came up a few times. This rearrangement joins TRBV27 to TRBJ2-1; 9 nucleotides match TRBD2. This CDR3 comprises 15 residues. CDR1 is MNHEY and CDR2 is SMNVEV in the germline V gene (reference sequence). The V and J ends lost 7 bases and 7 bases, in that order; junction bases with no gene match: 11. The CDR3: CASTTLAGAWNEQFF. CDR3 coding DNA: TGTGCCAGCACCACCTTAGCGGGAGCTTGGAATGAGCAGTTCTTC.

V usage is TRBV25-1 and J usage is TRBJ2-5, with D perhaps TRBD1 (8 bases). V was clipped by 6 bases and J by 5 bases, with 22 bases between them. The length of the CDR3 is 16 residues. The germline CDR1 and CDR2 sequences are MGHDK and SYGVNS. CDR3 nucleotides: TGTGCCAGCAGCCGAGGGAGGGACAGGCCGACGGAGACCCAGTACTTC. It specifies CASSRGRDRPTETQYF.

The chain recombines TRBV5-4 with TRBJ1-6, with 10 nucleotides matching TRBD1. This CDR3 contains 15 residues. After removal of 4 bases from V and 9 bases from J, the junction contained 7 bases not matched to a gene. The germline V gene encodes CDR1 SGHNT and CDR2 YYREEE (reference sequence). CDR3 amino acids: CASSETGGVFSPLHF. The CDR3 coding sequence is TGTGCCAGCAGCGAGACAGGGGGCGTGTTTTCACCCCTCCACTTT.

CDR3 residues: CASSIAQGYEQYF. DNA of the CDR3: TGTGCCAGTAGTATAGCCCAGGGTTACGAGCAGTACTTC. The chain uses TRBV19 and TRBJ2-7, with D perhaps TRBD1 (5 bases). Germline V lookup: CDR1 LNHDA, CDR2 SQIVND (reference sequence). The CDR3 consists of 13 residues. The V end lost 1 base, the J end lost 4 bases, and 8 bases lay between the germline ends.

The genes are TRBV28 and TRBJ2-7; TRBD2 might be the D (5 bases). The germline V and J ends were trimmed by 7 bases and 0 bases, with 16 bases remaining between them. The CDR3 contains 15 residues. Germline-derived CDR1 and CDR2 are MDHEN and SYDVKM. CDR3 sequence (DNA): TGTGCCAGCACTCCGGGGTCCACGAGCTCCTACGAGCAGTACTTC. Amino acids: CASTPGSTSSYEQYF.

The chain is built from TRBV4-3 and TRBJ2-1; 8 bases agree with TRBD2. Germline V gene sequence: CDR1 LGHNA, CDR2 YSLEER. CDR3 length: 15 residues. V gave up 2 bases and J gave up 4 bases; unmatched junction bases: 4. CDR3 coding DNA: TGCGCCAGCAGCCAAATAGCGGGAATTTACAATGAGCAGTTCTTC. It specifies CASSQIAGIYNEQFF.

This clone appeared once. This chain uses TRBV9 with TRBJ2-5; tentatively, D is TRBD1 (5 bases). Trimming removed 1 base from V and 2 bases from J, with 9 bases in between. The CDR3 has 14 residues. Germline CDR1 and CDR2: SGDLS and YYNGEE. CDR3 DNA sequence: TGTGCCAGCAGCGTAACTCAGGGACAAGAGACCCAGTACTTC. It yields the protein CASSVTQGQETQYF.

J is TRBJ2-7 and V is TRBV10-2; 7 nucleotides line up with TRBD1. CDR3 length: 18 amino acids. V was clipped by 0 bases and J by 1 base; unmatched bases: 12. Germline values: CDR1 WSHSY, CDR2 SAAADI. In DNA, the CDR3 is TGCGCCAGCAGTGAGTCCTCCTACTCCGTGACAGGGTCCTACGAGCAGTACTTC. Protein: CASSESSYSVTGSYEQYF.

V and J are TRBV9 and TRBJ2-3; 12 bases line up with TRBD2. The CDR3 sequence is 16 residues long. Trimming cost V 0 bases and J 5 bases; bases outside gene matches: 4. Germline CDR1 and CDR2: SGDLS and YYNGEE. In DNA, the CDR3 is TGTGCCAGCAGCGTAGAACTAGCGGGAGGATTAGATACGCAGTATTTT. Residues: CASSVELAGGLDTQYF.

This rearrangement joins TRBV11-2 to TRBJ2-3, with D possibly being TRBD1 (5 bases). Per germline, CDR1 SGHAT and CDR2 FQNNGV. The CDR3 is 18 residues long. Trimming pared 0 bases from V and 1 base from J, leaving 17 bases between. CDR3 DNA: TGTGCCAGCAGCTTAGATGGGGTATCCGACAGCGGCACAGATACGCAGTATTTT. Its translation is CASSLDGVSDSGTDTQYF.

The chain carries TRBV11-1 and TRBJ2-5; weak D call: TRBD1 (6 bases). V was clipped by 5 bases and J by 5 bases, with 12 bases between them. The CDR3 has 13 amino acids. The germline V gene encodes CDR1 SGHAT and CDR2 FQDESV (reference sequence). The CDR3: CASSPRGIETQYF. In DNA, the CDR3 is TGTGCCAGCAGCCCGAGGGGGATTGAGACCCAGTACTTC.